This T cell receptor (beta chain) was captured by sequencing in a study of blood T cell repertoires in COVID-19. Study summary: Sources were T cells, B-cell-depleted T cells, or PBMCs; the material itself was cDNA or gDNA.

Libraries were prepared by immunoSEQ multiplex PCR; TCRdb keeps only in-frame clonotypes and omits some of them. The table shows roughly 220,000 clones, with approximately 90% occurring only once. The CDR3 is made up of 20 amino acids. Germline CDR1 SNHLY, CDR2 FYNNEI. Trimming removed 6 bases from V and 0 bases from J, with 28 bases in between. Sequencing was performed on peripheral blood. This TCR came from a man aged 80 or over with acute or convalescent COVID-19. V usage is TRBV2 and J usage is TRBJ2-3; D is possibly TRBD2 (7 bases). The CDR3 is CASRSFRGGASKMSTDTQYF. The CDR3, as DNA: TGTGCCAGCAGGTCTTTCCGTGGGGGGGCGTCGAAAATGAGCACAGATACGCAGTATTTT.